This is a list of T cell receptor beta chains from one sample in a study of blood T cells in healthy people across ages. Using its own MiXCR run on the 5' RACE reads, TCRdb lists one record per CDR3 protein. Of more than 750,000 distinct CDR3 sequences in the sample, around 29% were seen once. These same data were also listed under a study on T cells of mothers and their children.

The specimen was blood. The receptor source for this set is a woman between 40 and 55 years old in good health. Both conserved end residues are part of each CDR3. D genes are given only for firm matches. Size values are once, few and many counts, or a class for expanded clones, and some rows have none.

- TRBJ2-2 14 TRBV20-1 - CSAIRQLPSEELFF TGCAGTGCTATAAGACAGCTACCAAGCGAGGAGCTGTTTTTT
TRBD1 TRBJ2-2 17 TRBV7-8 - CVSSVGQGGLFTGELFF TGTGTCAGCAGCGTGGGACAGGGGGGGCTGTTCACCGGGGAGCTGTTTTTT
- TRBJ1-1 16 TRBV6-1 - CASSEGLGAAGTEAFF TGTGCCAGCAGTGAAGGGTTGGGGGCCGCCGGCACTGAAGCTTTCTTT
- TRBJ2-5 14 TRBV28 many CASSLVDSYKTQYF TGTGCCAGCAGTTTAGTCGACTCCTACAAGACCCAGTACTTC
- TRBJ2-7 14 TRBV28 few CASSPTGPPYEQYF TGTGCCAGCAGCCCGACAGGTCCGCCCTACGAGCAGTACTTC
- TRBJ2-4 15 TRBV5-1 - CASSLARVGRDIQYF TGTGCCAGCAGCTTGGCCCGCGTAGGCCGGGACATTCAGTACTTC
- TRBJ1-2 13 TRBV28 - CASSFGETHGYTF TGTGCCAGCAGTTTCGGGGAAACCCATGGCTACACCTTC
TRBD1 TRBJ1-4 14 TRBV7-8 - CASSHGTANEKLFF TGTGCCAGCAGCCACGGGACAGCAAATGAAAAACTGTTTTTT
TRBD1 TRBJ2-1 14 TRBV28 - CASRDRATYNEQFF TGTGCCAGCAGGGACAGGGCGACCTACAATGAGCAGTTCTTC
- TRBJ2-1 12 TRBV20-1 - CSVRGSLNEQFF TGCAGTGTCAGAGGATCGCTGAATGAGCAGTTCTTC
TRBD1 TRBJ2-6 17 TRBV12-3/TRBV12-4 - CASCPGQGDSGANVLTF TGTGCCAGCTGCCCTGGACAGGGGGATTCTGGGGCCAACGTCCTGACTTTC
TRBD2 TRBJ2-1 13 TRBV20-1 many CSAPLAGRNEQFF TGCAGTGCACCGCTAGCGGGGAGAAATGAGCAGTTCTTC
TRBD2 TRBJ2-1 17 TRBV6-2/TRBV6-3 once CASSYSKFSGDYNEQFF TGTGCCAGCAGTTACTCGAAATTTAGCGGGGACTACAATGAGCAGTTCTTC
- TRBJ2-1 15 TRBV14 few CASSQARGSYNEQFF TGTGCCAGCAGCCAAGCGCGGGGCTCCTACAATGAGCAGTTCTTC
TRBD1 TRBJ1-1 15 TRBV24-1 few CATSDRDRENTEAFF TGTGCCACCAGTGATAGGGACAGGGAGAACACTGAAGCTTTCTTT
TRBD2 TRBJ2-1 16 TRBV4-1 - CANSPLTSGSDNEQFF TGCGCCAACAGCCCCCTGACTAGCGGGTCAGACAATGAGCAGTTCTTC
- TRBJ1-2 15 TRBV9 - CASSVSPKIYYGYTF TGTGCCAGCAGCGTATCCCCCAAGATCTACTATGGCTACACCTTC
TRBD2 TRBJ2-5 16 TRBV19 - CASSPRVTSGEETQYF TGTGCCAGTAGTCCCAGAGTGACTAGCGGCGAAGAGACCCAGTACTTC
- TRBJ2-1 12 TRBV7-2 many CASKAGGNEQFF TGTGCCAGCAAGGCGGGCGGGAATGAGCAGTTCTTC
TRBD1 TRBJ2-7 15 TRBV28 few CASNLPGQGFYEQYF TGTGCCAGCAACCTCCCGGGACAGGGGTTCTACGAGCAGTACTTC
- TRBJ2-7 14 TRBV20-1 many CSATGVNILAEQYF TGCAGTGCTACCGGAGTGAATATACTAGCCGAGCAGTACTTC
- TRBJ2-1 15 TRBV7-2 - CASSPRRGSNNEQFF TGTGCCAGCAGCCCACGGAGGGGGAGCAACAATGAGCAGTTCTTC
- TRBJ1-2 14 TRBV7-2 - CTSRPQGPPYGYTF TGTACCAGCAGACCCCAGGGCCCTCCCTACGGCTACACCTTC
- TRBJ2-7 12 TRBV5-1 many CASSLGQSEQYF TGCGCCAGCAGCTTGGGACAGTCCGAGCAGTACTTC
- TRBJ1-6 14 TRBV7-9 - CASSFGDLNSPLHF TGTGCCAGCAGCTTCGGGGATCTTAATTCACCCCTCCACTTT
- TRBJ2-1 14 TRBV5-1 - CASSLAPGGNEQFF TGCGCCAGCAGCTTGGCCCCTGGGGGCAATGAGCAGTTCTTC
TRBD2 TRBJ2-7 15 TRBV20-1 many CSAPNSGGPSYEQYF TGCAGTGCCCCAAACAGCGGGGGTCCTTCCTACGAGCAGTACTTC
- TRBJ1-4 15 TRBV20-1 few CSARRTTEFNEKLFF TGCAGTGCTAGGAGAACGACCGAATTTAATGAAAAACTGTTTTTT
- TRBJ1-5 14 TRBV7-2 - CASSPDGPYQPQHF TGTGCCAGCAGCCCGGACGGACCTTATCAGCCCCAGCATTTT
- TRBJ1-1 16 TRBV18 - CAGSPWQGLGNTEAFF TGTGCCGGCTCACCTTGGCAGGGATTGGGGAACACTGAAGCTTTCTTT
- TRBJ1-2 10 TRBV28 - CAGSSNGYTF TGTGCCGGCAGTTCAAATGGCTACACCTTC
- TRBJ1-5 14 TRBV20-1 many CSARGGPSNQPQHF TGCAGTGCTAGGGGGGGTCCTAGCAATCAGCCCCAGCATTTT
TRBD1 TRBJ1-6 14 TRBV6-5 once CASSRQGSNSSVHF TGTGCCAGCAGCCGACAGGGATCTAATTCATCCGTCCACTTT
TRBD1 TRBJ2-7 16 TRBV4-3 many CASSQDRGTGAYEQYF TGCGCCAGCAGCCAAGATCGAGGGACAGGGGCCTACGAGCAGTACTTC
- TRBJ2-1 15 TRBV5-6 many CASSFRDISYNEQFF TGTGCCAGCAGCTTCAGGGACATCTCCTACAATGAGCAGTTCTTC
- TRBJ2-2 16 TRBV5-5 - CASNLAGIQGTGELFF TGTGCCAGCAACTTGGCCGGTATACAGGGAACCGGGGAGCTGTTTTTT
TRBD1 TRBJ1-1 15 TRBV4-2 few CASSPLGQGATEAFF TGTGCCAGCAGCCCCCTCGGACAGGGGGCGACTGAAGCTTTCTTT
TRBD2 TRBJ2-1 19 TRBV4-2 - CASSQDPTGTSGEGNEQFF TGTGCCAGCAGCCAAGATCCTACCGGGACTAGCGGGGAAGGCAATGAGCAGTTCTTC
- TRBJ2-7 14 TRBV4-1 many CASSLGSGRGEQYF TGCGCCAGCAGCCTCGGCTCGGGGCGAGGTGAGCAGTACTTC
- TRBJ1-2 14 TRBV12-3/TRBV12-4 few CASSFTDRNYGYTF TGTGCCAGCAGTTTCACGGACAGAAACTATGGCTACACCTTC
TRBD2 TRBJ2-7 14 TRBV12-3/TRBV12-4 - CASSLGTGRDGQYF TGTGCCAGCAGTCTAGGGACGGGGAGGGACGGGCAGTACTTC
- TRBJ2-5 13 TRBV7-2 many CASSPLGEETQYF TGTGCCAGCAGCCCCCTGGGGGAAGAGACCCAGTACTTC
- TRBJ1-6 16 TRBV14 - CASSQDLGRINSPLHF TGTGCCAGCAGCCAAGACCTGGGACGGATCAATTCACCCCTCCACTTT
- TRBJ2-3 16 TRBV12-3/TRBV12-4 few CASTPQLVGRTDTQYF TGTGCCAGCACCCCACAGCTCGTGGGGAGGACAGATACGCAGTATTTT
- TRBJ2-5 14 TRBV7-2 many CASSLVTTGSHQYF TGTGCCAGCAGCTTAGTGACGACTGGGAGTCACCAGTACTTC
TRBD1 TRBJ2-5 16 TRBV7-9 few CASSLGRGQGSETQYF TGTGCCAGCAGCTTAGGCCGTGGACAGGGGTCAGAGACCCAGTACTTC
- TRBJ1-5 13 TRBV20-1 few CSARVRNNQSQHF TGCAGTGCTAGAGTGAGGAACAATCAGTCCCAGCATTTT
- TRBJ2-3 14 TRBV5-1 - CASSTSDYTDTQYF TGCGCCAGCAGCACCTCGGACTACACAGATACGCAGTATTTT
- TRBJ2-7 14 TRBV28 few CASSPMMGYYEQYF TGTGCCAGCAGTCCGATGATGGGGTACTACGAGCAGTACTTC
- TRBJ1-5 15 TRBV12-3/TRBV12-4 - CASSFKGGGNQPQHF TGTGCCAGCAGTTTCAAGGGGGGCGGCAATCAGCCCCAGCATTTT
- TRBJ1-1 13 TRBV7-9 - CASSLVWNTEAFF TGTGCCAGCAGCTTAGTTTGGAACACTGAAGCTTTCTTT
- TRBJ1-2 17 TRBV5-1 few CASSLLPTQGFLYGYTF TGCGCCAGCAGCCTACTACCAACCCAGGGGTTCCTTTATGGCTACACCTTC
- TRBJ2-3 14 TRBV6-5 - CASRRHTGADTQYF TGTGCCAGCAGGAGACACACAGGCGCAGATACGCAGTATTTT
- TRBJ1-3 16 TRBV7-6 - CASSSLSGSSGNTIYF TGTGCCAGCAGCTCCCTGTCAGGCAGCTCTGGAAACACCATATATTTT
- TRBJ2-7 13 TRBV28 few CASRTGHGYEQYF TGTGCCAGCAGGACGGGACACGGTTACGAGCAGTACTTC
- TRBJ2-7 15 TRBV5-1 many CASSLGGTIAYEQYF TGCGCCAGCAGCTTGGGGGGGACCATAGCCTACGAGCAGTACTTC
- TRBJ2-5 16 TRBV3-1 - CASRDWTRGSQETQYF TGTGCCAGCAGGGATTGGACGCGGGGTTCCCAAGAGACCCAGTACTTC